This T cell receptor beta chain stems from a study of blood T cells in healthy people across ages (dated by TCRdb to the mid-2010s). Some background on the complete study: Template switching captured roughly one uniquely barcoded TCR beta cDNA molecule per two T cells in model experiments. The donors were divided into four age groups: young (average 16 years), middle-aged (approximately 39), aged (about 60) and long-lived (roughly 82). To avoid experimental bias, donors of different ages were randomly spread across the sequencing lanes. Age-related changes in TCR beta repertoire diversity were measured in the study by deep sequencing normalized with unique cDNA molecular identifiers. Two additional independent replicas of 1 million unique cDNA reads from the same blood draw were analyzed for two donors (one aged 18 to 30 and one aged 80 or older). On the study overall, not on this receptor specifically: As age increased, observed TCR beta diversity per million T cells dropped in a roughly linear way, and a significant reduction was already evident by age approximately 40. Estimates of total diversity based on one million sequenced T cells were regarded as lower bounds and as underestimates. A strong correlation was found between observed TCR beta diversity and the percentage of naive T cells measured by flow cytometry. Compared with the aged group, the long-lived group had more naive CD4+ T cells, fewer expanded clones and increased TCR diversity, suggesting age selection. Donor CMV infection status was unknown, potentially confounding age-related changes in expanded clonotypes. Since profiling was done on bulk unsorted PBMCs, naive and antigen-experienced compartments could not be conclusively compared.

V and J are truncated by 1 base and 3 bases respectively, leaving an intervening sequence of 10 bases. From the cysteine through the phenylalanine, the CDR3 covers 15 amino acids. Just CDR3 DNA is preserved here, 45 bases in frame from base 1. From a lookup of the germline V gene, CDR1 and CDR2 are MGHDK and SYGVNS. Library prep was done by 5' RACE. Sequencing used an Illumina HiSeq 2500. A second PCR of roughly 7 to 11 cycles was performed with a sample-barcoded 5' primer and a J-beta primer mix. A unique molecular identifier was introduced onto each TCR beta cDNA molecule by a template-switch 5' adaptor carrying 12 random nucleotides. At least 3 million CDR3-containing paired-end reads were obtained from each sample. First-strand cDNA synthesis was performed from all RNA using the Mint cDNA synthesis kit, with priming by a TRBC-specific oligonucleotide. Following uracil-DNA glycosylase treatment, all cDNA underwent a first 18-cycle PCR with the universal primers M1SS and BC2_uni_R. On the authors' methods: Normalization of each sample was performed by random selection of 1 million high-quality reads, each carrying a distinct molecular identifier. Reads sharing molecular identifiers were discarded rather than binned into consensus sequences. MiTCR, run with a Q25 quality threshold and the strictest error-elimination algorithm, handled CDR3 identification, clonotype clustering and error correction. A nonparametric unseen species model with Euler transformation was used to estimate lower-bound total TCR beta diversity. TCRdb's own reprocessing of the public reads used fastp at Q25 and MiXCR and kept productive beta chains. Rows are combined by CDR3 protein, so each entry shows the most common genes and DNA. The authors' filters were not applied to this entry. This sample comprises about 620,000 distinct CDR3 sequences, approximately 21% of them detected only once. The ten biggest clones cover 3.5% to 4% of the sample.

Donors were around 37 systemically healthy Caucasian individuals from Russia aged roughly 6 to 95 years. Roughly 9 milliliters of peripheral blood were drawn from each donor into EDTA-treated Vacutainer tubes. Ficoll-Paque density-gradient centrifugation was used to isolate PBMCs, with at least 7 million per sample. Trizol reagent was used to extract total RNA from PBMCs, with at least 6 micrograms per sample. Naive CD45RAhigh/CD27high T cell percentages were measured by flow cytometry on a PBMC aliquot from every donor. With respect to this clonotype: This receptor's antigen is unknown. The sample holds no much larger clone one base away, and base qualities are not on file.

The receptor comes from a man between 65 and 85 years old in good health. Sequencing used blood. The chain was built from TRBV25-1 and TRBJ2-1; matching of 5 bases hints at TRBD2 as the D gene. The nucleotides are TGTGCCAGCAGTGAATCCCCGGGATTCTACAATGAGCAGTTCTTC. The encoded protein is CASSESPGFYNEQFF.